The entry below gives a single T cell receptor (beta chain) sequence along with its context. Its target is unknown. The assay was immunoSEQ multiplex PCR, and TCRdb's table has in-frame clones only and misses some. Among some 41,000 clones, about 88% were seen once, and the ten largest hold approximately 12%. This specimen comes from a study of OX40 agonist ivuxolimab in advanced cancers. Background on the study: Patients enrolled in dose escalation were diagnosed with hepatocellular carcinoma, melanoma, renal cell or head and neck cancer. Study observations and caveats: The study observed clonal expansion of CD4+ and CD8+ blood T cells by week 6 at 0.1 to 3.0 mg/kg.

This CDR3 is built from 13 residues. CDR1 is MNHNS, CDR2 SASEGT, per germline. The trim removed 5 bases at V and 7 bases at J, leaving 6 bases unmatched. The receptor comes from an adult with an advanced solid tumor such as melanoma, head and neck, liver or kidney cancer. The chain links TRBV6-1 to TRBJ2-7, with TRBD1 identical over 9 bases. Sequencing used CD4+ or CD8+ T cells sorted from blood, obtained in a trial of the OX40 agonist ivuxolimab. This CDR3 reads CASSKQGAGEQYF. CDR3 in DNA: TGTGCCAGCAGTAAACAGGGGGCCGGGGAGCAGTACTTC.